This T cell receptor beta chain was profiled in a study of blood T cell repertoires in COVID-19. Study summary: T cells, B-cell-depleted T cells, or PBMCs supplied cDNA or gDNA.

Adults between about 18 and 95 years of age took part from 20 to 25 US areas. Participants had their cohort set by participant-reported clinical history. The CDR3 is made up of 15 amino acids. V shed 3 bases and J 5 bases; nucleotides not matched to a gene: 7. Germline V lookup: CDR1 SGHDT, CDR2 YYEEEE. Under the authors' procedure: Amplification of reference gene primers was used by the study to estimate nucleated cell counts. Only in-frame clones appear in the TCRdb table, and some are missing; sequencing was by immunoSEQ multiplex PCR. V, J and clone size derive from that table, while D and trimming were established from the DNA sequence. Here the sample spans a few hundred thousand clones, roughly 89% being singletons.

The receptor was derived from a woman between 40 and 55 years old who had recovered from COVID-19. The sample comprised PBMCs or T cells enriched from blood (not recorded which). The chain joins TRBV5-6 to TRBJ2-5, with 10 bases fitting TRBD2. Here the CDR3 reads CASSWIAGGGETQYF. The CDR3, as DNA: TGTGCCAGCAGCTGGATAGCGGGAGGAGGGGAGACCCAGTACTTC.